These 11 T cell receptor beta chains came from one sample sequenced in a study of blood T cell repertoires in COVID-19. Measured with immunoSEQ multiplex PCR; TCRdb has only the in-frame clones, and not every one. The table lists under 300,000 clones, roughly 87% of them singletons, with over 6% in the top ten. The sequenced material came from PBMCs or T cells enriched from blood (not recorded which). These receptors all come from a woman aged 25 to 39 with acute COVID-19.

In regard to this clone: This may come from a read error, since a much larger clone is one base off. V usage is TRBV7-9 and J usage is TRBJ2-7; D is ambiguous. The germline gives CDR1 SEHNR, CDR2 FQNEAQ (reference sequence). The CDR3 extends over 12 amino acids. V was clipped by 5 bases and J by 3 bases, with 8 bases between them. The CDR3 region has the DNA TGTGCCAGCAGCCTGAACAACTACGAGCAGTACTTC. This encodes CASSLNNYEQYF.

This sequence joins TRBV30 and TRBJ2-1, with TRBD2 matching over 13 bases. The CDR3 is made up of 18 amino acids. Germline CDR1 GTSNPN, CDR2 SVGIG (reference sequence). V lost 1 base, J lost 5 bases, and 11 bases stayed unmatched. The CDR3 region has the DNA TGTGCCTGGAGTGGACGGACTAGCGGGGGCGGGCGGAACAATGAGCAGTTCTTC. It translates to CAWSGRTSGGGRNNEQFF.

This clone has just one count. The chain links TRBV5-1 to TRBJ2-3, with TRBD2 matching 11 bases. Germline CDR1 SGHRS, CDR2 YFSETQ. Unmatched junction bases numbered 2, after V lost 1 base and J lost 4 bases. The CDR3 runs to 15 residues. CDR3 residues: CASSLTSGSADTQYF. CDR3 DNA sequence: TGCGCCAGCAGCTTGACTAGCGGGAGTGCAGATACGCAGTATTTT.

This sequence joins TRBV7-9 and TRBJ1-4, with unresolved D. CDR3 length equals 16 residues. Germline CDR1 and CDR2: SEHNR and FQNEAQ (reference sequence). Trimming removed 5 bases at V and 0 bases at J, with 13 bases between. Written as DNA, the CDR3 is TGTGCCAGCAGCCCCCCGACAACAGCAACTAATGAAAAACTGTTTTTT. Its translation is CASSPPTTATNEKLFF. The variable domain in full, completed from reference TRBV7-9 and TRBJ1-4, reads DTGVSQNPRHKITKRGQNVTFRCDPISEHNRLYWYRQTLGQGPEFLTYFQNEAQLEKSRLLSDRFSAERPKGSFSTLEIQRTEQGDSAMYLCASSPPTTATNEKLFFGSGTQLSVL.

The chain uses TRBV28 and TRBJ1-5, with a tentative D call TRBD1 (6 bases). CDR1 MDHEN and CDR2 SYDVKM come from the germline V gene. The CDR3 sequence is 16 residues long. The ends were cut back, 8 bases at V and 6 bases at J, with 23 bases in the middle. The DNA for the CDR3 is TGTGCCAGCTACCCCCAGGGGCCCCAGACATTTCAGCCCCAGCATTTT. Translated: CASYPQGPQTFQPQHF.

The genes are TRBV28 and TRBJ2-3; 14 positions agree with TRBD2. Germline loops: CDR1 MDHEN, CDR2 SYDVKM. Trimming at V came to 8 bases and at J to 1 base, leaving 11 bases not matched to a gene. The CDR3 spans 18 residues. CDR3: CASPPTSGRAWGTDTQYF. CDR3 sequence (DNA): TGTGCCAGCCCCCCGACTAGCGGGAGGGCGTGGGGCACAGATACGCAGTATTTT.

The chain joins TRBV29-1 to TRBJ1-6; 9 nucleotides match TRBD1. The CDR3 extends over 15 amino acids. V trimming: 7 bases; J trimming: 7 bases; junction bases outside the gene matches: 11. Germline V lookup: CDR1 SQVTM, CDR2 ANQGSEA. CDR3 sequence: CSERVDRGSNSPLHF. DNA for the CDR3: TGCAGCGAGCGGGTGGACAGGGGATCGAATTCACCCCTCCACTTT. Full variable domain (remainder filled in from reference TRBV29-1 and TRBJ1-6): SAVISQKPSRDICQRGTSLTIQCQVDSQVTMMFWYRQQPGQSLTLIATANQGSEATYESGFVIDKFPISRPNLTFSTLTVSNMSPEDSSIYLCSERVDRGSNSPLHFGNGTRLTVT.

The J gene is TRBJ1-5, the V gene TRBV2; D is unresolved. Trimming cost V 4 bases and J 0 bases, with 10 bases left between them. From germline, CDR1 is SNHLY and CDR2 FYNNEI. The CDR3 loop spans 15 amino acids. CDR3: CASSVGQDSNQPQHF. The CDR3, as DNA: TGTGCCAGCAGTGTTGGGCAGGATAGCAATCAGCCCCAGCATTTT.

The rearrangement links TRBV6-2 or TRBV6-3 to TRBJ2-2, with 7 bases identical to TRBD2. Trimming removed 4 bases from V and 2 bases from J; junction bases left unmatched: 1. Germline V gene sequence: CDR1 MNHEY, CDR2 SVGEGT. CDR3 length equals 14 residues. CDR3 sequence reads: CASSSGLNTGELFF. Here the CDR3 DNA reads TGTGCCAGCAGTTCGGGACTAAACACCGGGGAGCTGTTTTTT.

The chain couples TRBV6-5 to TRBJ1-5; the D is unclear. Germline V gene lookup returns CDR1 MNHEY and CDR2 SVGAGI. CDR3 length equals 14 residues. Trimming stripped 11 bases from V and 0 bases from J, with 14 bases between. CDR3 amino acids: CASASGFSNQPQHF. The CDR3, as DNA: TGTGCCTCCGCTAGCGGGTTTAGCAATCAGCCCCAGCATTTT.

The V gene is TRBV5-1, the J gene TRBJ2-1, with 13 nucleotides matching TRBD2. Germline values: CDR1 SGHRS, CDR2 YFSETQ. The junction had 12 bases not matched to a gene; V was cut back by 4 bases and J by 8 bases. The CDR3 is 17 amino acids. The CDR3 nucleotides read TGCGCCAGCAGCCGTCCGGGACTAGCGGGGAAGAGCGATGAGCAGTTCTTC. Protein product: CASSRPGLAGKSDEQFF.